The 27 T cell receptor beta chains listed next were all sequenced from one sample in a study of technical replicates of blood from a handful of donors. Sequencing used immunoSEQ multiplex PCR; TCRdb keeps in-frame clones, though not all of them. The sample carries approximately 76,000 clones, about 86% recorded once. Sequencing was done on a sample of PBMCs. Source of these receptors: a human donor in good health. Some clones in this sample may be carry-over from other donors' samples.

V usage is TRBV5-1 and J usage is TRBJ1-2; TRBD1 matches at 7 bases. The CDR3 loop spans 14 amino acids. Germline loops: CDR1 SGHRS, CDR2 YFSETQ. The ends lost 4 bases at V and 0 bases at J; junction bases unmatched: 3. The CDR3 protein is CASSLGTANYGYTF. The CDR3 DNA reads as TGCGCCAGCAGCCTAGGGACAGCTAACTATGGCTACACCTTC. The entire variable domain, with the rest obtained from reference TRBV5-1 and TRBJ1-2, is as follows: KAGVTQTPRYLIKTRGQQVTLSCSPISGHRSVSWYQQTPGQGLQFLFEYFSETQRNKGNFPGRFSGRQFSNSRSEMNVSTLELGDSALYLCASSLGTANYGYTFGSGTRLTVV.

V and J are TRBV27 and TRBJ2-7; 7 nucleotides align to TRBD1. The V gene end was trimmed by 8 bases and the J gene end by 7 bases; junction bases not matched to a gene: 14. Germline CDR1 MNHEY, CDR2 SMNVEV (reference sequence). CDR3 length: 14 residues. CDR3 sequence (DNA): TGTGCCAGCGCAGGGGGTATTTTTAAACGTGAGCAGTACTTC. Protein: CASAGGIFKREQYF.

This sequence joins TRBV11-3 and TRBJ2-2, with a tentative D call TRBD2 (5 bases). V shed 5 bases and J shed 6 bases, with 7 bases lying between them. The CDR3 sequence is 12 residues long. CDR1 and CDR2 from the germline V gene are SGHNT and YENEEA. The CDR3 DNA reads TGTGCCAGCAGCCGGGATGCCGGGGAGCTGTTTTTT. Amino acid sequence: CASSRDAGELFF.

The rearrangement joins TRBV7-7 to TRBJ2-7; 14 positions match TRBD2. The CDR3 has 15 residues. Germline-derived CDR1 and CDR2 are SSHAT and FNYEAQ (reference sequence). Losses at the gene ends were 5 bases for V and 5 bases for J; bases not matched to a gene: 5. The CDR3 region is CASSPGTSGSNEQYF. The CDR3 region has the DNA TGTGCCAGCAGCCCGGGGACTAGCGGGAGCAACGAGCAGTACTTC.

J is TRBJ2-2 and V is TRBV4-3, with 11 bases matching TRBD2. Germline V gives CDR1 LGHNA, CDR2 YSLEER. The CDR3 is 18 residues long. With 0 bases clipped from V and 0 bases from J, the junction kept 3 bases outside the gene matches. As DNA, the CDR3 is TGCGCCAGCAGCCAAGAGCCGACTAGCGGGACGAACACCGGGGAGCTGTTTTTT. As protein: CASSQEPTSGTNTGELFF.

The V gene is TRBV5-4, the J gene TRBJ2-5; D perhaps matches TRBD1 (8 bases). With 5 bases removed from V and 5 bases from J, the gap between germline ends came to 16 bases. The CDR3 runs to 14 residues. From germline, CDR1 is SGHNT and CDR2 YYREEE (reference sequence). The CDR3 loop reads CASRQGGGFETQYF. DNA for the CDR3: TGTGCCAGCAGACAGGGGGGAGGGTTTGAGACCCAGTACTTC. The complete variable domain, with remaining parts taken from reference TRBV5-4 and TRBJ2-5, reads ETGVTQSPTHLIKTRGQQVTLRCSSQSGHNTVSWYQQALGQGPQFIFQYYREEENGRGNFPPRFSGLQFPNYSSELNVNALELDDSALYLCASRQGGGFETQYFGPGTRLLVL.

The sample holds one count of this clone. The chain carries TRBV4-2 and TRBJ2-7; D is uncertain. V lost 0 bases and J lost 2, with 8 bases in between. This CDR3 is 14 amino acids long. Per the germline V gene, CDR1 is LGHNA and CDR2 is YNFKEQ. The CDR3 here is CASSQEKLAYEQYF. For the CDR3, the DNA is TGTGCCAGCAGCCAAGAGAAGTTAGCCTACGAGCAGTACTTC.

The CDR3 DNA follows: TGTGCCAGCAGCCAAGAACGTCTGGTGGGAGCCAGCACAGATACGCAGTATTTT. Protein sequence: CASSQERLVGASTDTQYF. V is TRBV4-2 and J is TRBJ2-3, with D perhaps matching TRBD2 (5 bases). V was trimmed by 0 bases and J by 0 bases, leaving 16 bases between them. Germline V gene lookup returns CDR1 LGHNA and CDR2 YNFKEQ. This CDR3 is built from 18 residues.

This rearrangement joins TRBV15 to TRBJ1-1; maybe TRBD1 (5 bases). The length of the CDR3 is 14 residues. V was cut by 0 bases and J by 1 base, with 6 bases left in between. The germline gives CDR1 LNHNV, CDR2 YYDKDF (reference sequence). In DNA form, the CDR3 reads TGTGCCACCAGCAGAGAAGACAGGAACACTGAAGCTTTCTTT. Encoded protein: CATSREDRNTEAFF.

The CDR3 DNA reads as TGTGCCAGCAGCGTCCACTGGCAAGAGACCCAGTACTTC. It is translated as CASSVHWQETQYF. This chain uses TRBV11-2 with TRBJ2-5; no firm D call. The CDR3 has 13 amino acids. The V end was cut by 5 bases, the J end by 2 bases, with 9 bases between. CDR1 is SGHAT and CDR2 is FQNNGV in the germline V gene.

The count of this clone is one. The chain uses TRBV7-6 and TRBJ2-3, with a possible D match to TRBD2 (5 bases). The CDR3 runs 13 residues. Trimming removed 2 bases at V and 4 bases at J, with 7 bases between. Looked up from germline, CDR1 is SGHVS and CDR2 is FNYEAQ. In DNA, the CDR3 is TGTGCCAGCAGCTTAACTAGGGCAGATACGCAGTATTTT. Protein product: CASSLTRADTQYF.

This chain uses TRBV6-6 with TRBJ1-5; TRBD1 is a possible D gene (5 bases). Germline V CDR1 and CDR2: MNHNY, SVGAGI (reference sequence). This CDR3 has 16 amino acids. V lost 2 bases to trimming and J lost 9 bases, with 20 bases between them. The CDR3 loop reads CASSYPGGDSLGPQHF. CDR3 DNA sequence: TGTGCCAGCAGTTACCCCGGCGGCGACAGCCTAGGGCCCCAGCATTTT.

V and J are TRBV30 and TRBJ2-3; 10 bases map to TRBD2. Trimming took 2 bases from V and 4 from J; bases not matched to a gene: 6. Germline lookup yields CDR1 GTSNPN and CDR2 SVGIG (reference sequence). The CDR3 has 15 residues. The CDR3 sequence is CAWSKLAGRSDTQYF. CDR3 in DNA: TGTGCCTGGAGTAAACTAGCGGGAAGATCAGATACGCAGTATTTT.

This clone was seen just once. J is TRBJ2-7 and V is TRBV4-2; no firm D call. This CDR3 contains 15 residues. The germline V gene has CDR1 LGHNA and CDR2 YNFKEQ. V was trimmed by 0 bases and J by 0 bases, leaving 9 bases between them. Here the CDR3 DNA reads TGTGCCAGCAGCCAAGAGTCCGAGAGCTCCTACGAGCAGTACTTC. This gives the protein CASSQESESSYEQYF.

The V gene is TRBV27, the J gene TRBJ2-5; the match to TRBD2 covers 8 bases. CDR1 is MNHEY, CDR2 SMNVEV, per germline (reference sequence). The CDR3 has 18 amino acids. With V trimmed by 0 bases and J by 3 bases, 12 bases remained unmatched. Here the CDR3 DNA reads TGTGCCAGCAGTTTATCCCCCCTAGCGGGCGATTGGGAAGAGACCCAGTACTTC. Translated: CASSLSPLAGDWEETQYF.

The rearrangement uses TRBV7-9 and TRBJ2-7; 11 bases agree with TRBD1. Trimming took 2 bases from V and 4 from J; bases not matched to a gene: 4. The length of the CDR3 is 15 residues. Germline CDR1 SEHNR, CDR2 FQNEAQ (reference sequence). The CDR3 sequence: CASSLPGQGGYEQYF. The CDR3 nucleotides read TGTGCCAGCAGCTTACCGGGACAGGGGGGGTACGAGCAGTACTTC. Filled out from reference TRBV7-9 and TRBJ2-7, the complete variable domain reads DTGVSQNPRHKITKRGQNVTFRCDPISEHNRLYWYRQTLGQGPEFLTYFQNEAQLEKSRLLSDRFSAERPKGSFSTLEIQRTEQGDSAMYLCASSLPGQGGYEQYFGPGTRLTVT.

The chain is built from TRBV6-5 and TRBJ1-6; no firm D call. V lost 4 bases to trimming and J lost 10 bases, with 17 bases between them. This CDR3 has 15 amino acids. Germline-derived CDR1 and CDR2 are MNHEY and SVGAGI. CDR3 nucleotide sequence: TGTGCCAGCAGTTTACGCCGGCGTGAGGGATCACCCCTCCACTTT. Its protein product is CASSLRRREGSPLHF.

The chain recombines TRBV5-1 with TRBJ2-5, with 7 bases that match TRBD2. Per the germline V gene, CDR1 is SGHRS and CDR2 is YFSETQ. V was clipped by 4 bases and J by 5 bases; unmatched bases: 11. The CDR3 consists of 15 residues. The CDR3 region is CASSATVVRGETQYF. CDR3 DNA: TGCGCCAGCAGCGCAACGGTTGTGCGGGGGGAGACCCAGTACTTC.

The chain uses TRBV5-1 and TRBJ1-1; 9 positions agree with TRBD1. Looked up from germline, CDR1 is SGHRS and CDR2 is YFSETQ. This CDR3 has 13 amino acids. V shed 3 bases and J 11 bases; nucleotides not matched to a gene: 8. In DNA form, the CDR3 reads TGCGCCAGCAGCTCCGGGACAGGGATGAATGCTTTCTTT. Amino acids: CASSSGTGMNAFF.

This sequence joins TRBV5-5 and TRBJ2-3, with a possible D match to TRBD2 (6 bases). Germline CDR1 is SGHKS and CDR2 is YYEKEE (reference sequence). This CDR3 region has 15 residues. V lost 3 bases and J lost 4, with 15 bases in between. The CDR3 DNA reads TGTGCCAGCAGCTGGATGGAGGGTGTGGCAGATACGCAGTATTTT. It translates to CASSWMEGVADTQYF.

The V and J genes are TRBV7-8 and TRBJ2-4; a possible D gene is TRBD1 (8 bases). Germline lookup yields CDR1 SGHVS and CDR2 FQNEAQ. The CDR3 runs 16 residues. V gave up 4 bases and J gave up 7 bases, with 20 bases separating them. CDR3 region: CASSSVQGGRLNIQYF. The CDR3 nucleotides read TGTGCCAGCAGCTCCGTACAGGGGGGGAGGTTGAACATTCAGTACTTC.

This sequence joins TRBV19 and TRBJ2-2; 7 nucleotides agree with TRBD1. From germline, CDR1 is LNHDA and CDR2 SQIVND (reference sequence). This CDR3 has 15 amino acids. Losses at the gene ends were 4 bases for V and 7 bases for J; bases not matched to a gene: 9. DNA of the CDR3: TGTGCCAGTAGTAACAGACAGGGAACGGGCGGGGAGCTGTTTTTT. Translation gives CASSNRQGTGGELFF.

This chain connects TRBV29-1 to TRBJ1-4; weak D call: TRBD1 (5 bases). The CDR3 totals 13 residues. The germline V and J ends were trimmed by 7 bases and 5 bases, with 14 bases remaining between them. Germline CDR1 and CDR2: SQVTM and ANQGSEA. CDR3 DNA sequence: TGCAGCGCTGGTCAGGGCTCGAATGAAAAACTGTTTTTT. The encoded protein is CSAGQGSNEKLFF.

The CDR3 nucleotides read TGCGCCAGCAGCCCTCAGGGACAGGGGAACACTGAAGCTTTCTTT. It specifies CASSPQGQGNTEAFF. The chain uses TRBV5-1 and TRBJ1-1; 9 nucleotides agree with TRBD1. The CDR3 consists of 15 residues. Losses at the gene ends were 4 bases for V and 1 base for J; bases not matched to a gene: 5. Germline CDR1 is SGHRS and CDR2 is YFSETQ.

This sequence joins TRBV7-3 and TRBJ2-2; 15 nucleotides agree with TRBD2. The J segment lost 6 bases and the V segment lost 5 bases, leaving 13 bases of the junction unmatched. This CDR3 has 19 amino acids. The germline V gene encodes CDR1 SGHTA and CDR2 FQGTGA. Written as DNA, the CDR3 is TGTGCCAGCAGCCAAACCGGGACTAGCGGGAGGTTAAAGGCCGGGGAGCTGTTTTTT. It translates to CASSQTGTSGRLKAGELFF.

The chain couples TRBV7-9 to TRBJ2-1; D unresolved. The V gene lost 1 base and the J gene lost 8 bases, with 18 bases spanning the gap. This CDR3 is 16 amino acids long. In germline, CDR1 is SEHNR, CDR2 FQNEAQ (reference sequence). CDR3 in amino acids: CASSLGLGSAAYEQFF. CDR3 in DNA: TGTGCCAGCAGCTTAGGGCTCGGGTCGGCCGCGTATGAGCAGTTCTTC. The complete variable domain, with remaining parts taken from reference TRBV7-9 and TRBJ2-1, reads DTGVSQNPRHKITKRGQNVTFRCDPISEHNRLYWYRQTLGQGPEFLTYFQNEAQLEKSRLLSDRFSAERPKGSFSTLEIQRTEQGDSAMYLCASSLGLGSAAYEQFFGPGTRLTVL.

The chain combines TRBV29-1 with TRBJ2-6, with D perhaps TRBD1 (6 bases). This CDR3 comprises 14 residues. Germline CDR1 and CDR2: SQVTM and ANQGSEA. V was clipped by 6 bases and J by 4 bases, with 13 bases between them. CDR3: CSVGATTGANVLTF. CDR3 in DNA: TGCAGCGTGGGGGCCACAACGGGGGCCAACGTCCTGACTTTC.